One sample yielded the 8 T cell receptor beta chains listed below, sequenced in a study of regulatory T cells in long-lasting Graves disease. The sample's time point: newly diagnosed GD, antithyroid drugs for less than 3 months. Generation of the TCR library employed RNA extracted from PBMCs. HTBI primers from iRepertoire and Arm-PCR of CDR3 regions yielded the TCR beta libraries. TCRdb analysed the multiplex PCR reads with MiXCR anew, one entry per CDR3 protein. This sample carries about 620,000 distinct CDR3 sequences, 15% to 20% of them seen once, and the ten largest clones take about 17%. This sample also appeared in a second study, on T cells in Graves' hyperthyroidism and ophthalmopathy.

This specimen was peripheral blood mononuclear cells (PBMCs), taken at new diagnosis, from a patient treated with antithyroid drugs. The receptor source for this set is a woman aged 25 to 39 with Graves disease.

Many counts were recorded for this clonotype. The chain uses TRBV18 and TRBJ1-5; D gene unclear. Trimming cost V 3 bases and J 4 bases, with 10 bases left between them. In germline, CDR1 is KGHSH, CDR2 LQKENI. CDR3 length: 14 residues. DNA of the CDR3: TGTGCCAGCTCACCCTCCCGGGCAAATCAGCCCCAGCATTTT. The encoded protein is CASSPSRANQPQHF.

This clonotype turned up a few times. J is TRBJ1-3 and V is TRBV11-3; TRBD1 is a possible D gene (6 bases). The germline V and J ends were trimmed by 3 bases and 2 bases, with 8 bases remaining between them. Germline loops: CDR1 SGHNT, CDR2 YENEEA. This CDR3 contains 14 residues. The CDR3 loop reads CASSLGTPGNTIYF. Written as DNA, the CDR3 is TGTGCCAGCAGCTTGGGGACACCTGGAAACACCATATATTTT. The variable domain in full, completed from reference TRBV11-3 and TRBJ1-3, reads EAGVVQSPRYKIIEKKQPVAFWCNPISGHNTLYWYLQNLGQGPELLIRYENEEAVDDSQLPKDRFSAERLKGVDSTLKIQPAELGDSAVYLCASSLGTPGNTIYFGEGSWLTVV.

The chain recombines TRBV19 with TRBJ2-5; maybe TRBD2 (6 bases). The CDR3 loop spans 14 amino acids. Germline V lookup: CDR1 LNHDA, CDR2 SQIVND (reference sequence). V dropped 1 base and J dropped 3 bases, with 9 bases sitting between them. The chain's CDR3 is CASSIGLGEETQYF. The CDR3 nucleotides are TGTGCCAGTAGTATAGGACTAGGCGAAGAGACCCAGTACTTC. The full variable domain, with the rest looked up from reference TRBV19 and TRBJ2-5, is DGGITQSPKYLFRKEGQNVTLSCEQNLNHDAMYWYRQDPGQGLRLIYYSQIVNDFQKGDIAEGYSVSREKKESFPLTVTSAQKNPTAFYLCASSIGLGEETQYFGPGTRLLVL.

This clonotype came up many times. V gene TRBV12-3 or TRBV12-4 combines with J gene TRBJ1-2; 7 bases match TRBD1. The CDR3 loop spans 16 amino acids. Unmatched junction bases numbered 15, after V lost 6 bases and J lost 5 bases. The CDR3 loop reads CASSQIAGGSFYGYTF. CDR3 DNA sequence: TGTGCCAGCAGCCAAATCGCAGGGGGTTCTTTTTATGGCTACACCTTC.

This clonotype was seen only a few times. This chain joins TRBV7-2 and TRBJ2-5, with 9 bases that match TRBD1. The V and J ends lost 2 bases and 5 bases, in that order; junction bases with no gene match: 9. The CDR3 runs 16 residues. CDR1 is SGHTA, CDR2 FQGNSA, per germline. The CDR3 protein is CASSLRRTGDGETQYF. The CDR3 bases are TGTGCCAGCAGCTTACGACGGACAGGGGATGGTGAGACCCAGTACTTC.

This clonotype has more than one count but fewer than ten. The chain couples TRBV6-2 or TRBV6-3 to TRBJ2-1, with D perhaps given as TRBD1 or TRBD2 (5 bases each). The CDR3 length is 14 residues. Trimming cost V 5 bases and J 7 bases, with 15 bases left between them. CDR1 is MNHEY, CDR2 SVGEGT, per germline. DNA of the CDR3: TGTGCCAGCAGTGAATACTATGGGGGAAATGAGCAGTTCTTC. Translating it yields CASSEYYGGNEQFF.

The DNA for the CDR3 is TGTGCCAGCAGCTTATGGGGACTAGCGGGCACAGATACGCAGTATTTT. This gives the protein CASSLWGLAGTDTQYF. The chain couples TRBV7-9 to TRBJ2-3; 11 nucleotides line up with TRBD2. Germline V lookup: CDR1 SEHNR, CDR2 FQNEAQ (reference sequence). The CDR3 is 16 residues long. Germline trimming cut 2 bases from V and 1 base from J; bases unmatched to any gene: 2.

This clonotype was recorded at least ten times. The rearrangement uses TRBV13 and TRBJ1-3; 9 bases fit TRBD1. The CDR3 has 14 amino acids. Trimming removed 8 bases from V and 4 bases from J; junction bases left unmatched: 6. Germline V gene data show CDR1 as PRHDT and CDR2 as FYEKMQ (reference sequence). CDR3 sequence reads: CASADRGGGNTIYF. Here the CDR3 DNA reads TGTGCCAGCGCGGACAGGGGAGGCGGAAACACCATATATTTT.